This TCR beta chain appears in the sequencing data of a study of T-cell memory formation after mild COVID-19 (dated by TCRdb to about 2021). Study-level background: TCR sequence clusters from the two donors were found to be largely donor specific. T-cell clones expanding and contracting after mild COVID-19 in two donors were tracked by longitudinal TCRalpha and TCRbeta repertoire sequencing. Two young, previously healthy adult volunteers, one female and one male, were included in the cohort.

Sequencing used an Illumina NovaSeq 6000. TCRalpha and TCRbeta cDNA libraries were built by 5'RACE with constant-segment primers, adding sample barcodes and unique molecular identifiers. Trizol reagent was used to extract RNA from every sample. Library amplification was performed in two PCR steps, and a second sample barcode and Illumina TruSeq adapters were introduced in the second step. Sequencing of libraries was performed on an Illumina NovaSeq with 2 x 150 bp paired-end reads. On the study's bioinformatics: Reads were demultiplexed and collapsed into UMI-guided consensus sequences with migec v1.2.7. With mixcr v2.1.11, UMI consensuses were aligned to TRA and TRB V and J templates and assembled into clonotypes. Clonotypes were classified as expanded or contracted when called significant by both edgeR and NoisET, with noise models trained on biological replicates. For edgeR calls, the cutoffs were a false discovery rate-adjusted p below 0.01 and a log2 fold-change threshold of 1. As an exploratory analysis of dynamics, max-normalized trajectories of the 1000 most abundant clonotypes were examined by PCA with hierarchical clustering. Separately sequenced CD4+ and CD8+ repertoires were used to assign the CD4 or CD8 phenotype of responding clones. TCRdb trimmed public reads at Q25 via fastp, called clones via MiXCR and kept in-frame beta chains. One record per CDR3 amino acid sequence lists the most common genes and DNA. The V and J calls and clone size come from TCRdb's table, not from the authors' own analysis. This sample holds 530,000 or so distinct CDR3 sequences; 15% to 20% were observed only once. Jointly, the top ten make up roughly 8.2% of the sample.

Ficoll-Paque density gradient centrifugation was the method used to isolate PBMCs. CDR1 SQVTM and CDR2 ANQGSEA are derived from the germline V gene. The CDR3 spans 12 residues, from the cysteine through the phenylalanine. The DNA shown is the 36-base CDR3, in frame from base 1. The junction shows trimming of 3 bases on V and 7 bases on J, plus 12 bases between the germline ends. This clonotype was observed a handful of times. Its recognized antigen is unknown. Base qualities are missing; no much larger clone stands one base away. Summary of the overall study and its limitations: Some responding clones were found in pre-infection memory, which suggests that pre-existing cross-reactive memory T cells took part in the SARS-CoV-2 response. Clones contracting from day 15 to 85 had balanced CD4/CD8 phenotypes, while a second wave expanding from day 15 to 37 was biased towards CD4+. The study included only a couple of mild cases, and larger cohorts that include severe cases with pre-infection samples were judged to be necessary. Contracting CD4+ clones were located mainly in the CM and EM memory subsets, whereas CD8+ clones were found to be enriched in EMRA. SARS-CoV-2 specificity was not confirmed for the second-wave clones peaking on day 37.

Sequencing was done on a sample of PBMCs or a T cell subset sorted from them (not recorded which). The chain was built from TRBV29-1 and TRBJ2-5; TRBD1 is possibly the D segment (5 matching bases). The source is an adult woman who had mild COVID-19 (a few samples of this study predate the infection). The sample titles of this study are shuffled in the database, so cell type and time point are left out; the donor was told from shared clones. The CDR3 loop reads CSVDRVGATQYF. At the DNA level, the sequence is TGCAGCGTTGACAGGGTGGGCGCGACCCAGTACTTC.